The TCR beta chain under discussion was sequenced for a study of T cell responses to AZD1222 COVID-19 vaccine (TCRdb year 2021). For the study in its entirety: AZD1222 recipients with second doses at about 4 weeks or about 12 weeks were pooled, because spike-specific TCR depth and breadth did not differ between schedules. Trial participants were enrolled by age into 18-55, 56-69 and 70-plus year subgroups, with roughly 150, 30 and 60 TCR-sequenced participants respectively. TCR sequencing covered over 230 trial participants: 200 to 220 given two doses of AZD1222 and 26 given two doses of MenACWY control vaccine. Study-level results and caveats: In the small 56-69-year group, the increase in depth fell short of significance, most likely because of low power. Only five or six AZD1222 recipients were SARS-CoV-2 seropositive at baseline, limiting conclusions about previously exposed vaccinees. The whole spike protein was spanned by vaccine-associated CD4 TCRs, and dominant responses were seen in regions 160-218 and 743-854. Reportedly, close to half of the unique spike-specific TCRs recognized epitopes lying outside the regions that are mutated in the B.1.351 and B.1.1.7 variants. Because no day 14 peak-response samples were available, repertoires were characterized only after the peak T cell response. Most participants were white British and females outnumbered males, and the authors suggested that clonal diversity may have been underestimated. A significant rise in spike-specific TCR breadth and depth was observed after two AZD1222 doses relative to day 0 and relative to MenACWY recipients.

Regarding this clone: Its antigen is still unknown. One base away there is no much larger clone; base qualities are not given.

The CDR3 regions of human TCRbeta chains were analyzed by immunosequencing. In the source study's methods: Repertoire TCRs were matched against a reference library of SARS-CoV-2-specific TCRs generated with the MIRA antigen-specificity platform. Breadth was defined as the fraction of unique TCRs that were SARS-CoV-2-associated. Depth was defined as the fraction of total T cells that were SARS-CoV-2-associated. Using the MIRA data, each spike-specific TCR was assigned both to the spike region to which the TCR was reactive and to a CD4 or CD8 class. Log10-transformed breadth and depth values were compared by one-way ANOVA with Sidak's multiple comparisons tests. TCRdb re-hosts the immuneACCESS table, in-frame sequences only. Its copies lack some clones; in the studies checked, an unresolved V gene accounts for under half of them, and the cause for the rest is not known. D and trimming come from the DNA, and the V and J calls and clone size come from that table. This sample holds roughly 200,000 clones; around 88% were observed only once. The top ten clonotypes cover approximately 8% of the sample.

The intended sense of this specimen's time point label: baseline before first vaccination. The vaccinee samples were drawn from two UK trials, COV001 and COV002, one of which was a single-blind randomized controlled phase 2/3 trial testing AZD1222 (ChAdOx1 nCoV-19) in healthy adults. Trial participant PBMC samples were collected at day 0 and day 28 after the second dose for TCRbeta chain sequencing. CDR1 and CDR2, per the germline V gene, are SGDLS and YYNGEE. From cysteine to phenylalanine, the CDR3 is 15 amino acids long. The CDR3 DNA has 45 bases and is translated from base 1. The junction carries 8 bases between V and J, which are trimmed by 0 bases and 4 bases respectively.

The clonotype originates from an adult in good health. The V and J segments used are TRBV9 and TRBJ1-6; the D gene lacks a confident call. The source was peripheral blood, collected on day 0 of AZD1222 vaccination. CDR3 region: CASSVGDGYNSPLHF. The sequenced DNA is TGTGCCAGCAGCGTAGGAGACGGGTATAATTCACCCCTCCACTTT.